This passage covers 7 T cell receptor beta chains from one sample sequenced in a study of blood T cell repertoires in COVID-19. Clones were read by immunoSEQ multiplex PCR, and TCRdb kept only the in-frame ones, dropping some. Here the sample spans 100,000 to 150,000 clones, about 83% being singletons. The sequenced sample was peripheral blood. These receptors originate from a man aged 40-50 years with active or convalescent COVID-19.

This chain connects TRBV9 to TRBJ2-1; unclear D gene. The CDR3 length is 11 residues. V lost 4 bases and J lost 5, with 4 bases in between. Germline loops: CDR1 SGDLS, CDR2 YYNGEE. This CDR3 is CASSRDNEQFF. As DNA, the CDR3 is TGTGCCAGCAGCCGCGACAATGAGCAGTTCTTC.

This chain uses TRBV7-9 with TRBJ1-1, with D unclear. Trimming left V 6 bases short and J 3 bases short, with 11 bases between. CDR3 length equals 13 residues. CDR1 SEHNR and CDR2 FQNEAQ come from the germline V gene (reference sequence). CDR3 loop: CASSRERDTEAFF. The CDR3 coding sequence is TGTGCCAGCAGTCGGGAAAGAGACACTGAAGCTTTCTTT.

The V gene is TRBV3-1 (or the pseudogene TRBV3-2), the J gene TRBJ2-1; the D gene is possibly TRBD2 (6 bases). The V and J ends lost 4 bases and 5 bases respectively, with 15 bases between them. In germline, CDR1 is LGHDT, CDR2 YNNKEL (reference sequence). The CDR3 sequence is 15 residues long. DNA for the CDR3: TGTGCCAGCAGCCGCCTGAGTGGCGGGAACAATGAGCAGTTCTTC. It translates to CASSRLSGGNNEQFF.

CDR3 DNA sequence: TGTGCCAGCAGCTCCGGAAGCGGGGGGGCCTACGAGCAGTACTTC. Translation: CASSSGSGGAYEQYF. This rearrangement joins TRBV11-3 to TRBJ2-7, with 10 positions matching TRBD2. This CDR3 has 15 amino acids. J was trimmed by 2 bases and V by 4 bases; bases with no gene match: 5. Germline V gives CDR1 SGHNT, CDR2 YENEEA.

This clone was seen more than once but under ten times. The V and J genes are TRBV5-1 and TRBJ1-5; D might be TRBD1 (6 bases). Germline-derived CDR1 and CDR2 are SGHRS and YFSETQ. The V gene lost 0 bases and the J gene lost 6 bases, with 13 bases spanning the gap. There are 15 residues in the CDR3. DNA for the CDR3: TGCGCCAGCAGCTTGGATGGGCAGGGGAGTCAGCCCCAGCATTTT. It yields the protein CASSLDGQGSQPQHF.

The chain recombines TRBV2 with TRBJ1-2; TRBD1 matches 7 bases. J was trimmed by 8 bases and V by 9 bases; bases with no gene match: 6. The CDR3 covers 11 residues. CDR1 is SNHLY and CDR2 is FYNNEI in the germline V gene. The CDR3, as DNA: TGTGCCAGGAGGGGGCTGATAGGCTACACCTTC. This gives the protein CARRGLIGYTF.

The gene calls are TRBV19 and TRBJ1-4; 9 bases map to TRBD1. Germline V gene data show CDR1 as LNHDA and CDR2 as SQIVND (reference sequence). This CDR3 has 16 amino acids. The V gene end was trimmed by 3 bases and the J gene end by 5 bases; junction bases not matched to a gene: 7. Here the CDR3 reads CASSIGQGFDNEKLFF. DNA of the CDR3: TGTGCCAGTAGTATCGGACAGGGGTTCGACAATGAAAAACTGTTTTTT.